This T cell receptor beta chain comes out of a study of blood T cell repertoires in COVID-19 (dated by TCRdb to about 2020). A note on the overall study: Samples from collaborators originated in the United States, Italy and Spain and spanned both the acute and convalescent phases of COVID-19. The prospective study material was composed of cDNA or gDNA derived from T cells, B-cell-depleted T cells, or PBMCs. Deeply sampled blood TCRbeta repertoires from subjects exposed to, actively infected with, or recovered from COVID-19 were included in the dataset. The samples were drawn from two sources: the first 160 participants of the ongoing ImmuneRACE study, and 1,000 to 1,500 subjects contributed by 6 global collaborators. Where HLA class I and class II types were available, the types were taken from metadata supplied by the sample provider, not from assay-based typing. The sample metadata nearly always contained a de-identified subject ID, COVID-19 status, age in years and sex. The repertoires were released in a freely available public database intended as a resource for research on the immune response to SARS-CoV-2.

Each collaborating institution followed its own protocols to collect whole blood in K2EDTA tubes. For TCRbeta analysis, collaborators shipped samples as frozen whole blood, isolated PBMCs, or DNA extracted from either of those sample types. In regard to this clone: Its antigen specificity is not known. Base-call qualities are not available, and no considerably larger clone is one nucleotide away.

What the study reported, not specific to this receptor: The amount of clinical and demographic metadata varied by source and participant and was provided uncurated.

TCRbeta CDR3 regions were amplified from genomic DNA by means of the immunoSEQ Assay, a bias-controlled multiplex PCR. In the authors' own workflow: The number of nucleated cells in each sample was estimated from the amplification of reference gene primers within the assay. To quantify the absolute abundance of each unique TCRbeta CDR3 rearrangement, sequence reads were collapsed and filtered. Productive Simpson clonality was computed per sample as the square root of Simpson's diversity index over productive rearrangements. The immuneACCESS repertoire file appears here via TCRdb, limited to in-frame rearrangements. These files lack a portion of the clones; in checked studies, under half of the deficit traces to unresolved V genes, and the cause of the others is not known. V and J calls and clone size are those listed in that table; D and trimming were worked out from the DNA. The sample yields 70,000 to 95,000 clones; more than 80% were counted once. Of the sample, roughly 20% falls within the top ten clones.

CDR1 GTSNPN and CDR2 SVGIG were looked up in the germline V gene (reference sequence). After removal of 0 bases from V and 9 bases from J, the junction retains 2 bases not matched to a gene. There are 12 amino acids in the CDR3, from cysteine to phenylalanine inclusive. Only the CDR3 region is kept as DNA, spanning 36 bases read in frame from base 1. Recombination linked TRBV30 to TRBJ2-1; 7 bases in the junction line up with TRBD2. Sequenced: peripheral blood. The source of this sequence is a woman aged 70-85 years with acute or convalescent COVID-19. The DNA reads TGTGCCTGGAGTGTATGGGGGGGTGAGCAGTTCTTC. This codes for CAWSVWGGEQFF.